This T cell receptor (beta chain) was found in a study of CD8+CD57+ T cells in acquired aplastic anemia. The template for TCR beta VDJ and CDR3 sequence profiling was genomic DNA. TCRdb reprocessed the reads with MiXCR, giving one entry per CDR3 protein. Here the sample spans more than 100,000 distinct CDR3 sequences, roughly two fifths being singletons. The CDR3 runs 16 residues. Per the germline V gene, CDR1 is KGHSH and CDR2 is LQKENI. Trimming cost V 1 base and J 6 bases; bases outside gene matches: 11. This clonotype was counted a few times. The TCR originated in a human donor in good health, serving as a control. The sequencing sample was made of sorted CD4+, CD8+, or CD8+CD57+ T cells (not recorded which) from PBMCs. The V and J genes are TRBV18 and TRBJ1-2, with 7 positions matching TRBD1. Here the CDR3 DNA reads TGTGCCAGCTCACCACGTGGTGAGACAGGGTTTAATGGCTACACCTTC. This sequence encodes CASSPRGETGFNGYTF.